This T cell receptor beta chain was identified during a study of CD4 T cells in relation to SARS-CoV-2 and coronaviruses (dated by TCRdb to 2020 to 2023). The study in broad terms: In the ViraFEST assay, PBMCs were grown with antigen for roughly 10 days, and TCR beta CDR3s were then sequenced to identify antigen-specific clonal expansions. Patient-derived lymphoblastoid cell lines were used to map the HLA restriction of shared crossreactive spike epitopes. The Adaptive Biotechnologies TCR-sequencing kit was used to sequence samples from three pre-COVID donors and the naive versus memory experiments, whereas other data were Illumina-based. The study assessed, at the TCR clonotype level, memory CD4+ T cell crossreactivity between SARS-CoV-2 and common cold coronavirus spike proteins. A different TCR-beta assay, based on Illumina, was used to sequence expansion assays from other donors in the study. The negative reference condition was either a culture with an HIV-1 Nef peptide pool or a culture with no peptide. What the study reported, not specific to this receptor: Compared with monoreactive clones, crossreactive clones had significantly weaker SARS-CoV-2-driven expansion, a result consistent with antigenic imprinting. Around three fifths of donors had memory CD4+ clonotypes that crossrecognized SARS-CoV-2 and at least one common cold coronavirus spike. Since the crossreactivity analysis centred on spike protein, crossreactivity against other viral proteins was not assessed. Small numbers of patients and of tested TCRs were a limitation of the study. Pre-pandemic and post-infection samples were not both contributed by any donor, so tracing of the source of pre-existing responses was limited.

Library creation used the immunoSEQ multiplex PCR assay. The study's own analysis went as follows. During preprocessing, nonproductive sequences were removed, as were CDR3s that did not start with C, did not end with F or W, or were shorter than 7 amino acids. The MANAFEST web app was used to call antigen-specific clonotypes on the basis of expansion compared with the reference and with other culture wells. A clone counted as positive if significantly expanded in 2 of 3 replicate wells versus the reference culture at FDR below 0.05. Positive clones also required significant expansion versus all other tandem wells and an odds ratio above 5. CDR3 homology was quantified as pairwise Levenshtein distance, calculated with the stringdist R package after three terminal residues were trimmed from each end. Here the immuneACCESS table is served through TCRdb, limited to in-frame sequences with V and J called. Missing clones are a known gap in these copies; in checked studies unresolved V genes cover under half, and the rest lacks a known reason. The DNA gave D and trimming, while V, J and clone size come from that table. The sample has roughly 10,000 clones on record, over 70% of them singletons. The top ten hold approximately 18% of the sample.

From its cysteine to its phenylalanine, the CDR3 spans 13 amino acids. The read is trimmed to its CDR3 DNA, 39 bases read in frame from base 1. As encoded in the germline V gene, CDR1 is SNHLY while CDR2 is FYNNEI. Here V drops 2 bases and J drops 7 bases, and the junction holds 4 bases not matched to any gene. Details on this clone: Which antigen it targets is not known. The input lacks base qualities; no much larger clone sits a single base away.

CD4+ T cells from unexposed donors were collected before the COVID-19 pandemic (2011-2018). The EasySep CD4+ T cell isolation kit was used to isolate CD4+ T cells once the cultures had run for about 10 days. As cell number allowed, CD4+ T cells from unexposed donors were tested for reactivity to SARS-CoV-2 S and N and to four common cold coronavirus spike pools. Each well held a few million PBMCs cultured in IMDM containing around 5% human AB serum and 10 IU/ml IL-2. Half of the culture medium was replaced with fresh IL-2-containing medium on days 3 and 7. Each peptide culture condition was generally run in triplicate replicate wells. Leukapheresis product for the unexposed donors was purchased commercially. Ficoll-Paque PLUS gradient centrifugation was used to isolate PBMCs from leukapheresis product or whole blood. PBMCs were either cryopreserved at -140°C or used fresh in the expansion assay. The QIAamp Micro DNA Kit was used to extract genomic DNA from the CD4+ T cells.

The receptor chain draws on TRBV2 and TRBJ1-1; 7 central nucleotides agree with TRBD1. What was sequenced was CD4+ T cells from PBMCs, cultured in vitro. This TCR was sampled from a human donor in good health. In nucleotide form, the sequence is TGTGCCAGCAGTGAAAAGGGGGCGGGTGAAGCTTTCTTT. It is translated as CASSEKGAGEAFF.